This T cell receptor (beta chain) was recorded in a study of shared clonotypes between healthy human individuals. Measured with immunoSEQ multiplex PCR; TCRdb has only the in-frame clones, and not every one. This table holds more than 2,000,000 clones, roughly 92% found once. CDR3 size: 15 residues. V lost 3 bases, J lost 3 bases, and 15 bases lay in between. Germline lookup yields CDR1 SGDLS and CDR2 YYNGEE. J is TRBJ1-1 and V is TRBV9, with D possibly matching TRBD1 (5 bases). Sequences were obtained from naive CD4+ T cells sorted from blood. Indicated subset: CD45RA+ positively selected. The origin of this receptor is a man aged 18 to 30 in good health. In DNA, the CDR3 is TGTGCCAGCAGCGCCCCAGGGTCCTTGGACACTGAAGCTTTCTTT. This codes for CASSAPGSLDTEAFF. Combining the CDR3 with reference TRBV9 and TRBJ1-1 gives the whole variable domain DSGVTQTPKHLITATGQRVTLRCSPRSGDLSVYWYQQSLDQGLQFLIQYYNGEERAKGNILERFSAQQFPDLHSELNLSSLELGDSALYFCASSAPGSLDTEAFFGQGTRLTVV.